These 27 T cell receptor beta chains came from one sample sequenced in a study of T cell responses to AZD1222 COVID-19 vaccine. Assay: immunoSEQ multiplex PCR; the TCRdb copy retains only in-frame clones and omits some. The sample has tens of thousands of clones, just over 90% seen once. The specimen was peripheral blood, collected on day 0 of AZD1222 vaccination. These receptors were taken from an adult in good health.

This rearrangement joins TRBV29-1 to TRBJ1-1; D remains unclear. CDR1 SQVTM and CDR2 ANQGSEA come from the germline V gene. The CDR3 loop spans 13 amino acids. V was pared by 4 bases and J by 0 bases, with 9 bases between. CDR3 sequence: CSVVPTMNTEAFF. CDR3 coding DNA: TGCAGCGTTGTCCCGACAATGAACACTGAAGCTTTCTTT.

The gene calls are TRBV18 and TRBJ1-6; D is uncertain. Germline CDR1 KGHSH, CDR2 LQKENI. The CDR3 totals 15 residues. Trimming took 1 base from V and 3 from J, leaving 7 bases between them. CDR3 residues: CASSPQQIYNSPLHF. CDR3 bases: TGTGCCAGCTCACCACAACAGATCTATAATTCACCCCTCCACTTT.

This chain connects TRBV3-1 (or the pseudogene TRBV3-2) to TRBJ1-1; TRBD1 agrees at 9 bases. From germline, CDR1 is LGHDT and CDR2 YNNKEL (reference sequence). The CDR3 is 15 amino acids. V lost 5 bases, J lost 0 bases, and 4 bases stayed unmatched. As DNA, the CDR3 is TGTGCCAGCAGCGTTAACAGGGGGCTGAACACTGAAGCTTTCTTT. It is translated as CASSVNRGLNTEAFF.

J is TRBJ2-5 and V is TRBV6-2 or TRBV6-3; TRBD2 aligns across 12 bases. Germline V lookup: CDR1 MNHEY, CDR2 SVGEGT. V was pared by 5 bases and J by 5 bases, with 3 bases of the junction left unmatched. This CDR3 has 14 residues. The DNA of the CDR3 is TGTGCCAGCAGTCCACTAGCGGGGGGTGAGACCCAGTACTTC. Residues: CASSPLAGGETQYF.

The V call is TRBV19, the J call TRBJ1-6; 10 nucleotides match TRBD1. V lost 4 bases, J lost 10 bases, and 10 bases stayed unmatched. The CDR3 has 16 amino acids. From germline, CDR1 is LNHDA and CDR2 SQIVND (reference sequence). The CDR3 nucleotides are TGTGCCAGTAGTACCTTACCTCCGGGACAGGGGTCACCCCTCCACTTT. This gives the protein CASSTLPPGQGSPLHF.

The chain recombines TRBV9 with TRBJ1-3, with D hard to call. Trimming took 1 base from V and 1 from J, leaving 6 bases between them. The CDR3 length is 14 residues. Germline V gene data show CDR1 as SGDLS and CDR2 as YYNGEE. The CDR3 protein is CASSVQASGNTIYF. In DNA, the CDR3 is TGTGCCAGCAGCGTACAAGCTTCTGGAAACACCATATATTTT.

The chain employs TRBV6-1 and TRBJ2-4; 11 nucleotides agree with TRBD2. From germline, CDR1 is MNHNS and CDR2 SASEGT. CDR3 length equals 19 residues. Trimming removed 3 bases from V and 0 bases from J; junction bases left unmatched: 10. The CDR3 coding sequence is TGTGCCAGCAGTGATGGGGCTAGCGGGGGGATGCTAGCCAAAAACATTCAGTACTTC. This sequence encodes CASSDGASGGMLAKNIQYF.

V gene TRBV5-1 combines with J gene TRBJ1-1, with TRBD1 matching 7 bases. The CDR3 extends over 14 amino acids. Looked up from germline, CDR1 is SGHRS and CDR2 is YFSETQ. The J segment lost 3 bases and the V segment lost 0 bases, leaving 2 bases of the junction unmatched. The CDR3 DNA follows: TGCGCCAGCAGCTTGGAAGGGACAGACACTGAAGCTTTCTTT. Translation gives CASSLEGTDTEAFF.

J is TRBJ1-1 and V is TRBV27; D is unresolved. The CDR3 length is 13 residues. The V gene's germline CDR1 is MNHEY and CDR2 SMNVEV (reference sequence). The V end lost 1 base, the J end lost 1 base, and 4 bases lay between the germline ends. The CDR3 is CASSLYPNTEAFF. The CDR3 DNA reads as TGTGCCAGCAGTTTATATCCGAACACTGAAGCTTTCTTT.

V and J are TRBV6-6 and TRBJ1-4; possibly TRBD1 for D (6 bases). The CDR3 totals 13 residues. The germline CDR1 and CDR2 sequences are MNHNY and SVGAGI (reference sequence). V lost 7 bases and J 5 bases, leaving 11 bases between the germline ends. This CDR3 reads CASIGQGNEKLFF. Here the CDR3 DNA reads TGTGCCAGCATCGGGCAGGGGAATGAAAAACTGTTTTTT.

The CDR3 region is CASSSSFTDTQYF. The CDR3 bases are TGTGCCAGCAGCTCCTCCTTCACAGATACGCAGTATTTT. The V gene is TRBV7-2, the J gene TRBJ2-3; D is ambiguous. Trimming took off 4 bases at V and 2 bases at J, with 7 bases between the two ends. Germline V CDR1 and CDR2: SGHTA, FQGNSA. The CDR3 length is 13 residues.

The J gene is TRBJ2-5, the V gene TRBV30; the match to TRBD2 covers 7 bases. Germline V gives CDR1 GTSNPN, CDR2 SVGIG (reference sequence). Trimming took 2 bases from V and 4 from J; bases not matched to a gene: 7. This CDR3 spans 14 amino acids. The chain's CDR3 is CAWSSGGFGETQYF. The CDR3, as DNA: TGTGCCTGGAGTTCGGGGGGTTTTGGAGAGACCCAGTACTTC. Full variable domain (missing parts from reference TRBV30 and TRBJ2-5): SQTIHQWPATLVQPVGSPLSLECTVEGTSNPNLYWYRQAAGRGLQLLFYSVGIGQISSEVPQNLSASRPQDRQFILSSKKLLLSDSGFYLCAWSSGGFGETQYFGPGTRLLVL.

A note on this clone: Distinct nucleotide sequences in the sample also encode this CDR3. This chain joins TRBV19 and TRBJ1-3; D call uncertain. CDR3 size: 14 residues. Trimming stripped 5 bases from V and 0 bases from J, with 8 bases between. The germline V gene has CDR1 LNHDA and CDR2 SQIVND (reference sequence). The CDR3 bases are TGTGCCAGTAGTCCGGGGAGCTCTGGAAACACCATATATTTT. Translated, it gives CASSPGSSGNTIYF.

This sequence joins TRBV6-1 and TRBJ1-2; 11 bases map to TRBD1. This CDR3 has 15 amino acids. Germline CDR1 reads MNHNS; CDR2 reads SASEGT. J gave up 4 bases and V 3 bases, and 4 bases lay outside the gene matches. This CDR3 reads CASSEDRGLSYGYTF. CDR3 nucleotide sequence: TGTGCCAGCAGTGAGGACAGGGGGCTTAGCTATGGCTACACCTTC.

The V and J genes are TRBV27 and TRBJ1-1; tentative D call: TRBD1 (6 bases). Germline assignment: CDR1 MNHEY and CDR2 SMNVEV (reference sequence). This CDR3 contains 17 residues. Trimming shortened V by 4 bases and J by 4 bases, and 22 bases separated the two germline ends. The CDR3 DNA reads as TGTGCCAGCAGTTGGTACAGGGCACCGGGGGCCGGCACTGAAGCTTTCTTT. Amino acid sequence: CASSWYRAPGAGTEAFF.

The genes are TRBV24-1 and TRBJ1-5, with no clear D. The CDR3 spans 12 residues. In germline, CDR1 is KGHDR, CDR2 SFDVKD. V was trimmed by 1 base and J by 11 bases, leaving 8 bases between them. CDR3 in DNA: TGTGCCACCAGTGATTTCCGGGGAGCCCAGCATTTT. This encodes CATSDFRGAQHF.

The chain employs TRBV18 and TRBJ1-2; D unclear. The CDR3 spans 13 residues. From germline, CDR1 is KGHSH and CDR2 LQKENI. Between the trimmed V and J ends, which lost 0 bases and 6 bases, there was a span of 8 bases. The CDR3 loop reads CASSPPAVDGYTF. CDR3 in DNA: TGTGCCAGCTCACCACCGGCAGTAGATGGCTACACCTTC.

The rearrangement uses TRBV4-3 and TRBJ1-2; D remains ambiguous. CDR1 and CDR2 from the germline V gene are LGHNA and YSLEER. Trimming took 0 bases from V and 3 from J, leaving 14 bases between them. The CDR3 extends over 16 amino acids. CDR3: CASSQDRSGPYYGYTF. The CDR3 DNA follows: TGCGCCAGCAGCCAAGATCGCTCGGGTCCTTACTATGGCTACACCTTC.

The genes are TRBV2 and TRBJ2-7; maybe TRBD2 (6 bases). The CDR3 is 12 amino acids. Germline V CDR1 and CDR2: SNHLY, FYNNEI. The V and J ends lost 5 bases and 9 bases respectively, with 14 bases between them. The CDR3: CASSQTDGGQYF. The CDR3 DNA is TGTGCCAGCAGTCAGACCGACGGGGGGCAGTACTTC.

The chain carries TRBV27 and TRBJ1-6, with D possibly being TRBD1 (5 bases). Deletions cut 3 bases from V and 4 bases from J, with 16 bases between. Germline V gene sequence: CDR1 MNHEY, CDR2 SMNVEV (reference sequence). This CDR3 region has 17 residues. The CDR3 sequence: CASSFWGAGGYNSPLHF. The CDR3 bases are TGTGCCAGCAGTTTCTGGGGTGCCGGGGGTTATAATTCACCCCTCCACTTT.

The CDR3: CASSLAPADTQYF. The CDR3 coding sequence is TGTGCCAGCAGCTTAGCGCCAGCGGATACGCAGTATTTT. This chain uses TRBV7-2 with TRBJ2-3; D remains unclear. Germline-derived CDR1 and CDR2 are SGHTA and FQGNSA. The CDR3 spans 13 residues. Trimming left V 0 bases short and J 6 bases short, with 7 bases between. Using reference TRBV7-2 and TRBJ2-3 for the parts outside the CDR3, the full variable domain is GAGVSQSPSNKVTEKGKDVELRCDPISGHTALYWYRQSLGQGLEFLIYFQGNSAPDKSGLPSDRFSAERTGGSVSTLTIQRTQQEDSAVYLCASSLAPADTQYFGPGTRLTVL.

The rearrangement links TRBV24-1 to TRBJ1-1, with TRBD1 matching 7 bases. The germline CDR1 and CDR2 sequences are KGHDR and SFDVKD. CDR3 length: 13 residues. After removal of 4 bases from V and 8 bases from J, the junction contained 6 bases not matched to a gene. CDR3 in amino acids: CATSDRATGEAFF. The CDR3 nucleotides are TGTGCCACCAGTGACCGAGCGACAGGGGAAGCTTTCTTT.

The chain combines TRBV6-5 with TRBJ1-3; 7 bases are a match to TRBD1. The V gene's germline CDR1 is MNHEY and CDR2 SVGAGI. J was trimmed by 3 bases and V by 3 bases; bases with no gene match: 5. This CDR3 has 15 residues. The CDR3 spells CASSYWQGDGNTIYF. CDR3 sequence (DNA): TGTGCCAGCAGTTATTGGCAGGGGGATGGAAACACCATATATTTT.

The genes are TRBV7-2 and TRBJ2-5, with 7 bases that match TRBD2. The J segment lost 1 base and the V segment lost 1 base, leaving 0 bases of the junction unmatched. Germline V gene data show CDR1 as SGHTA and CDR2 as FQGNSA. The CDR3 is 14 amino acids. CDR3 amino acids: CASSLGGGQETQYF. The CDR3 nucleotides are TGTGCCAGCAGCTTAGGGGGGGGCCAAGAGACCCAGTACTTC. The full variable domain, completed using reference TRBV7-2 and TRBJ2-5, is GAGVSQSPSNKVTEKGKDVELRCDPISGHTALYWYRQSLGQGLEFLIYFQGNSAPDKSGLPSDRFSAERTGGSVSTLTIQRTQQEDSAVYLCASSLGGGQETQYFGPGTRLLVL.

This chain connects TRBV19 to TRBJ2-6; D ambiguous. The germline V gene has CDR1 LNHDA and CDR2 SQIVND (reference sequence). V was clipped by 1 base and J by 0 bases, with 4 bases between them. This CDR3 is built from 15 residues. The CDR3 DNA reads TGTGCCAGTAGTATAGCACTCTCTGGGGCCAACGTCCTGACTTTC. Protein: CASSIALSGANVLTF.

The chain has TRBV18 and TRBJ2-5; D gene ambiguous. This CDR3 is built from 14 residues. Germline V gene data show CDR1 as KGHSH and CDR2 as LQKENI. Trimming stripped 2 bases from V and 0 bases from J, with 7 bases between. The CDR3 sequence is CASSPDGYQETQYF. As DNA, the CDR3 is TGTGCCAGCTCACCAGATGGGTACCAAGAGACCCAGTACTTC. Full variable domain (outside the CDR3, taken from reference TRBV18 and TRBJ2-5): NAGVMQNPRHLVRRRGQEARLRCSPMKGHSHVYWYRQLPEEGLKFMVYLQKENIIDESGMPKERFSAEFPKEGPSILRIQQVVRGDSAAYFCASSPDGYQETQYFGPGTRLLVL.

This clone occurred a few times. The CDR3 DNA follows: TGTGCCAGCAGCTTAGACAGGAACACTGAAGCTTTCTTT. It is translated as CASSLDRNTEAFF. This chain connects TRBV7-2 to TRBJ1-1; D is unclear. This CDR3 has 13 amino acids. Germline V gives CDR1 SGHTA, CDR2 FQGNSA. With 1 base removed from V and 1 base from J, the gap between germline ends came to 4 bases.